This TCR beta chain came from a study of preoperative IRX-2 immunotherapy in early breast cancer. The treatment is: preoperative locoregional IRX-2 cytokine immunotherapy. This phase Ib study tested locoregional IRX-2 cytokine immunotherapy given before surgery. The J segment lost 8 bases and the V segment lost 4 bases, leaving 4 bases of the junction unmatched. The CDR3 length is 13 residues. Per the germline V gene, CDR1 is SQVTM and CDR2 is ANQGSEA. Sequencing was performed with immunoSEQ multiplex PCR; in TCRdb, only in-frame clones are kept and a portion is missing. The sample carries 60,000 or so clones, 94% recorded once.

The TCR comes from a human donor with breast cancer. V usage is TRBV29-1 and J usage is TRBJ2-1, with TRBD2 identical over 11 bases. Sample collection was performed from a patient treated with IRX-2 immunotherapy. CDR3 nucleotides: TGCAGCGTTGTGGGACTAGCGGCTTATGAGCAGTTCTTC. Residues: CSVVGLAAYEQFF.